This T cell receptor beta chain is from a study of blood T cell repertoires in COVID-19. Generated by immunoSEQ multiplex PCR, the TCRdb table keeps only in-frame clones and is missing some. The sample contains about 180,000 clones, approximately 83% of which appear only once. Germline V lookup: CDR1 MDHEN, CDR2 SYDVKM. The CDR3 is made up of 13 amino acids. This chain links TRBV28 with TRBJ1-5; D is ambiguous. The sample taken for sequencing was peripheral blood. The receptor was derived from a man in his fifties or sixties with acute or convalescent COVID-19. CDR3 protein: CAHGGRGNQPQHF. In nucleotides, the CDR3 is TGTGCTCACGGTGGGAGGGGCAATCAGCCCCAGCATTTT.